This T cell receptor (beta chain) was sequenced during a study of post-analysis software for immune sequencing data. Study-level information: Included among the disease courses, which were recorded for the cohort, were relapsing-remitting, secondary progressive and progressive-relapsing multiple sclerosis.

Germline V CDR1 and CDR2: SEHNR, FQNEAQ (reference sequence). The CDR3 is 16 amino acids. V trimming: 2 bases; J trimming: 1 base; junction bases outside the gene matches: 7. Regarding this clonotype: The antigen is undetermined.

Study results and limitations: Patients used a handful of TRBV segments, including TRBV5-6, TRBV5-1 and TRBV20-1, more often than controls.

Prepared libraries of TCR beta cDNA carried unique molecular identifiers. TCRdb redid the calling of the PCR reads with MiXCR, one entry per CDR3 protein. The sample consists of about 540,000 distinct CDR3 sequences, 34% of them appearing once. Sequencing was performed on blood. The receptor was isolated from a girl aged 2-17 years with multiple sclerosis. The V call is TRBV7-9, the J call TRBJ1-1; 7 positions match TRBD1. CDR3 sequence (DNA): TGTGCCAGCAGCTTACCTGGGGGGGACAGGAACACTGAAGCTTTCTTT. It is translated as CASSLPGGDRNTEAFF. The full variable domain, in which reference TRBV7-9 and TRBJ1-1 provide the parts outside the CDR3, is DTGVSQNPRHKITKRGQNVTFRCDPISEHNRLYWYRQTLGQGPEFLTYFQNEAQLEKSRLLSDRFSAERPKGSFSTLEIQRTEQGDSAMYLCASSLPGGDRNTEAFFGQGTRLTVV.